Presented here are 4 T cell receptor beta chains from one specimen sequenced in a study of graft-versus-host responses after intestinal transplantation. Data came from immunoSEQ multiplex PCR; TCRdb stores just in-frame clones and leaves some out. The data contain 100,000 to 130,000 clones, about 87% of them singletons. Antigen specificity for these receptors is unknown. The sequences come from unstimulated CD4+ T cells sorted from spleen or lymph node cells, collected before transplant. The receptor set was obtained from a human donor who was the organ donor for an intestinal transplant.

V usage is TRBV11-3 and J usage is TRBJ2-2, with D perhaps matching TRBD2 (7 bases). This CDR3 comprises 16 residues. Per the germline V gene, CDR1 is SGHNT and CDR2 is YENEEA. Deletions cut 5 bases from V and 4 bases from J, with 17 bases between. The CDR3 nucleotides are TGTGCCAGCAGCCGCAGGGGAGCGGGATCCACCGGGGAGCTGTTTTTT. Protein: CASSRRGAGSTGELFF.

The rearrangement joins TRBV2 to TRBJ1-1, with D possibly matching TRBD1 (5 bases). This CDR3 comprises 15 residues. Germline V gene sequence: CDR1 SNHLY, CDR2 FYNNEI. The V end was cut by 8 bases, the J end by 1 base, with 17 bases between. Written as DNA, the CDR3 is TGTGCCAGCGATTGGGGAGGGGAGGCGAACACTGAAGCTTTCTTT. Translation gives CASDWGGEANTEAFF.

This chain connects TRBV19 to TRBJ2-6; D not certain. Between the trimmed V and J ends, which lost 4 bases and 2 bases, there was a span of 6 bases. Germline CDR1 LNHDA, CDR2 SQIVND (reference sequence). This CDR3 comprises 14 residues. In DNA form, the CDR3 reads TGTGCCAGTAGTAGCTTGACTGGGGCCAACGTCCTGACTTTC. Its protein product is CASSSLTGANVLTF.

The chain couples TRBV6-4 to TRBJ2-6, with unresolved D. Germline V gives CDR1 MRHNA, CDR2 SNTAGT. V was cut by 2 bases and J by 0 bases, with 2 bases left in between. CDR3 length: 14 amino acids. CDR3 DNA sequence: TGTGCCAGCAGTGACAACTCTGGGGCCAACGTCCTGACTTTC. Residues: CASSDNSGANVLTF.